The rows below give T cell receptor beta chains drawn from one sample of a study of blood T cell repertoires in COVID-19. Sequencing was performed with immunoSEQ multiplex PCR; in TCRdb, only in-frame clones are kept and a portion is missing. The table includes about 160,000 clones, roughly 79% detected once. The sequencing input was peripheral blood. The source is an elderly woman with acute or convalescent COVID-19. Each CDR3 is given with its conserved first and last residue. A D gene is named only where the DNA matches it firmly. Size values are once, few and many counts, or a class for expanded clones, and some rows have none.

-	TRBV10-3	-	TRBJ1-1	TGTGCCATCACTCCCGATGAGTACACTGAAGCTTTCTTT	CAITPDEYTEAFF
-	TRBV5-1	-	TRBJ1-1	TGCGCCAGCAGCTTGCAGGATTCAGGGAACACTGAAGCTTTCTTT	CASSLQDSGNTEAFF
-	TRBV18	TRBD1	TRBJ2-5	TGTGCCAGCTCACAGGGGGCAGAGACCCAGTACTTC	CASSQGAETQYF
once	TRBV2	-	TRBJ2-3	TGTGCCAGCAGTGCCGGCGACTGGGGCGGAGGCACAGATACGCAGTATTTT	CASSAGDWGGGTDTQYF
-	TRBV9	-	TRBJ1-1	TGTGCCAGCAGCGTATTGGCAGGGCGGGATGTCACTGAAGCTTTCTTT	CASSVLAGRDVTEAFF
-	TRBV9	-	TRBJ1-2	TGTGCCAGCAGCGCAAATGGACAGCCCTATGGCTACACCTTC	CASSANGQPYGYTF
-	TRBV5-6	-	TRBJ1-2	TGTGCCAGCTTTAAGGGGTTAGCTAACTATGGCTACACCTTC	CASFKGLANYGYTF
-	TRBV4-3	-	TRBJ2-7	TGCGCCAGCAGCCAAGAAGGGACGGGGGTATTTTACGAGCAGTACTTC	CASSQEGTGVFYEQYF
few	TRBV2	TRBD1	TRBJ2-7	TGTGCCAGCAGGACAGGGAGTGAGGCGGTCGAGCAGTACTTC	CASRTGSEAVEQYF
few	TRBV7-9	-	TRBJ2-2	TGTGCCAGCAGCTTATCCCAGGGTAGGGGTACCGGGGAGCTGTTTTTT	CASSLSQGRGTGELFF
few	TRBV13	TRBD2	TRBJ2-3	TGTGCCAGCAGCTCGGGGGGGCCCGGGGATACGCAGTATTTT	CASSSGGPGDTQYF
-	TRBV30	-	TRBJ1-1	TGTGCCTGGGGGCATTCAGACACTGAAGCTTTCTTT	CAWGHSDTEAFF
-	TRBV5-1	-	TRBJ2-7	TGCGCCAGCAGAGCCACAGATTTTTATTACGAGCAGTACTTC	CASRATDFYYEQYF
-	TRBV30	-	TRBJ1-1	TGTGCCTGGAGTGTCCCTCCCAACACTGAAGCTTTCTTT	CAWSVPPNTEAFF
few	TRBV11-2	-	TRBJ2-7	TGTGCCAGCAGCTTCGGACAGACCTACGAGCAGTACTTC	CASSFGQTYEQYF
-	TRBV4-1	-	TRBJ2-2	TGCGCCAGCGGGTGGGAGGGGGAGCTGTTTTTT	CASGWEGELFF
once	TRBV5-5	-	TRBJ1-6	TGTGCCAGCAGCTTGGAAGGCGACGGTTTCCGGAGATCACCCCTCCACTTT	CASSLEGDGFRRSPLHF
-	TRBV19	-	TRBJ1-5	TGTGCCAGTACGCCCGACACAGGCAATCAGCCCCAGCATTTT	CASTPDTGNQPQHF
few	TRBV5-4	TRBD2	TRBJ2-7	TGTGCCAGCAGCTTTAGGACTAGCGCATCCTCCTACGAGCAGTACTTC	CASSFRTSASSYEQYF
-	TRBV10-2	-	TRBJ2-2	TGCGCCACCCGGGACAGCCTGACTAGCGCGAGTGACACCGGGGAGCTGTTTTTT	CATRDSLTSASDTGELFF
few	TRBV5-1	-	TRBJ1-1	TGCGCCAGCAGCCCGGGGCGGGGAGGAACTGAAGCTTTCTTT	CASSPGRGGTEAFF
-	TRBV6-6	TRBD2	TRBJ2-1	TGTGCCAGCAGTCGCTCGACTAGCGGGAGATCCTACAATGAGCAGTTCTTC	CASSRSTSGRSYNEQFF
-	TRBV11-3	TRBD1	TRBJ2-3	TGTGCCAGCAGCTCGGACAGGGAAACAGATACGCAGTATTTT	CASSSDRETDTQYF
-	TRBV7-2	-	TRBJ2-7	TGTGCCAGCAGTTTTACGTGGGGAGGCCTCCCGCAGCAGTACTTC	CASSFTWGGLPQQYF
-	TRBV19	-	TRBJ1-6	TGTGCCAGTAGTACGGGAGAGAGCTCCTATAATTCACCCCTCCACTTT	CASSTGESSYNSPLHF
once	TRBV7-2	TRBD1	TRBJ1-6	TGTGCCAGCAGCCCCTCGGACAGGACTTCACCCCTCCACTTT	CASSPSDRTSPLHF
-	TRBV2	-	TRBJ1-4	TGTGCCAGCAAGATGGAGCCAGGGTCGGAAAAACTGTTTTTT	CASKMEPGSEKLFF
-	TRBV7-2	-	TRBJ2-1	TGTGCCAGCAGCCGGGACAATTCTTATGAGCAGTTCTTC	CASSRDNSYEQFF
-	TRBV19	-	TRBJ1-1	TGTGCCAGTAGTATTCTGGGAGGGAACACTGAAGCTTTCTTT	CASSILGGNTEAFF
-	TRBV7-2	TRBD1	TRBJ1-2	TGTGCCAGCAGCTTGACCTGGGACAGCTTCTATGGCTACACCTTC	CASSLTWDSFYGYTF
-	TRBV18	TRBD1	TRBJ1-2	TGTGCCAGCTCACCGAAACAGGGGGAAGGCTACACCTTC	CASSPKQGEGYTF
-	TRBV18	TRBD1	TRBJ1-6	TGTGCCAGCTCACCTTCGACAGGGGCCATGAATTCACCCCTCCACTTT	CASSPSTGAMNSPLHF
-	TRBV6-5	TRBD1	TRBJ2-7	TGTGCCAGCAGCCGACAGGGTCTTTCCTACGAGCAGTACTTC	CASSRQGLSYEQYF
-	TRBV19	-	TRBJ2-7	TGTGCCAGTTCGGACAGCCCTTCCTACGAGCAGTACTTC	CASSDSPSYEQYF
-	TRBV5-4	-	TRBJ2-1	TGTGCCAGCAGCCTGGACTCTAATGAGCAGTTCTTC	CASSLDSNEQFF
few	TRBV3-1/TRBV3-2	-	TRBJ1-3	TGTGCCAGCTCCTACAGTTTCCTCTCTGGAAACACCATATATTTT	CASSYSFLSGNTIYF
-	TRBV5-4	-	TRBJ2-7	TGTGCCAGCAGCGATTCCGGGACACTTCCTCCCAAGCAGTACTTC	CASSDSGTLPPKQYF
few	TRBV30	-	TRBJ1-5	TGTGCCTTTAGACAAAATTACAATCAGCCCCAGCATTTT	CAFRQNYNQPQHF
-	TRBV6-6	-	TRBJ1-2	TGTGCCAGCAGTTCAGCGTATGGCTACACCTTC	CASSSAYGYTF
-	TRBV15	TRBD2	TRBJ2-5	TGTGCCACCAGCGGGACTAGCGGGAGAGGGGGGACCCAGTACTTC	CATSGTSGRGGTQYF
-	TRBV5-1	-	TRBJ2-3	TGCGCCAGCAGCTTGGCCGTGCGGGAAGCAGATACGCAGTATTTT	CASSLAVREADTQYF
-	TRBV9	-	TRBJ1-2	TGTGCCAGCAGCCCCGGAGCTAACTATGGCTACACCTTC	CASSPGANYGYTF
few	TRBV28	TRBD1	TRBJ2-4	TGTGCCAGCAGAGTGGGACAGGGGGCCTACATTCAGTACTTC	CASRVGQGAYIQYF
few	TRBV29-1	TRBD1	TRBJ2-1	TGCAGCGAACCGGGACAGGGAGGGAATGAGCAGTTCTTC	CSEPGQGGNEQFF
-	TRBV15	-	TRBJ2-3	TGTGCCACCAGCAGAGATAATTCTGCAGATACGCAGTATTTT	CATSRDNSADTQYF